A single TCR beta chain is shown here with its context. This clonotype was recorded many times. Its antigen target is currently unknown. No much larger clone is present one base from it, and per-base qualities are unavailable. Relative to germline, V is missing 6 bases and J is missing 6 bases, with 9 bases of the junction outside any gene match. The CDR3 covers 15 residues, taking in both the cysteine and the phenylalanine. The read is trimmed to its CDR3 DNA, 45 bases read in frame from base 1. According to the germline V gene, CDR1 reads SGHDT and CDR2 reads YYEEEE. The data are from a study of early T cells in non-severe SARS-CoV-2 infection (dated by TCRdb to 2020 to 2022). With regard to the full study: Because TCR sequencing relied on bulk RNA taken from unsorted whole blood, pairing of alpha and beta chains was not possible. Points the paper makes about the study in general: VDJdb matching was skewed toward anti-spike CD8 responses, so virus-specific expansions were likely underestimated and private and CD4 specificities were missed.

Library preparation employed 5' RACE. Instrument used: NextSeq 500. To correct for sequencing error and PCR bias, the TCR library protocol tagged individual cDNA molecules with unique molecular identifiers. TCR alpha and beta chains were both sequenced, and the abundances of alpha and beta sequences in each sample were closely correlated with each other. For the original study's pipeline: Decombinator V4 was used to perform V gene, J gene and CDR3 annotation of TCR sequences. TCRs were defined as expanded if a significant change between any two time points was detected under a Poisson model with p below 0.0001. TCR abundances were normalised to the total number of TCRs sequenced in each sample and reported as counts per million. TRAV1-2 paired with TRAJ12, TRAJ20 or TRAJ33 defined MAIT TCRs, while TRAV10 paired with TRAJ18 defined iNKT TCRs. VDJdb, accessed on 1 November 2021, was searched for TCRs annotated for CMV, EBV and SARS-CoV-2, and TCRs annotated for more than one antigen were excluded. The raw public data were reprocessed by TCRdb itself: fastp quality trimming at Q25, MiXCR clonotype calling, in-frame beta chains only. Rows are unified per CDR3 protein, each entry keeping the most common DNA and genes. In this record, the V and J calls reflect TCRdb's handling and not the investigators' own analysis. The sample table shows 65,000 to 85,000 distinct CDR3 sequences, and less than 12% are seen once. 15% to 17% of the sample rests with the top ten.

A case-control design nested within a healthcare worker cohort in London, UK, was used, with weekly nasopharyngeal swab PCR tests and blood sampling performed. Healthcare workers were recruited during the week of the UK lockdown, between 23 and 31 March 2020, and followed weekly for up to roughly 15 weeks. The sample was whole blood, taken at baseline. This clonotype was sampled from an adult who was a healthcare worker with PCR-confirmed SARS-CoV-2 infection or an uninfected control (not recorded which). This sequence uses TRBV5-6 and TRBJ2-1; TRBD2 aligns with 10 central bases. The DNA sequence is given as TGTGCCAGCATCGCGGGGAGCGGGAGGGCCAATGAGCAGTTCTTC. This translates into CASIAGSGRANEQFF.